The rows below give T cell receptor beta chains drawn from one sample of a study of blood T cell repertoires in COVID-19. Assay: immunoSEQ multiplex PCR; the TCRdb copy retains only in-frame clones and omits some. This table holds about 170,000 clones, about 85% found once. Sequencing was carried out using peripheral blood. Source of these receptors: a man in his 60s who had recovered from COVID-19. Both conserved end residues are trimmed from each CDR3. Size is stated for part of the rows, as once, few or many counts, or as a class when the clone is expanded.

ASSFMGTPGEKLF | TRBJ1-4 | TRBV7-2 | once
ASSFGTQQETQY | TRBJ2-5 | TRBV7-9 | -
ASSQGLNNNEQF | TRBJ2-1 | TRBV6-5 | few
ASSSPTGEGYT | TRBJ1-2 | TRBV5-4 | -
ASSNPGVTDTQY | TRBJ2-3 | TRBV19 | -
ASKTLLSTDTQY | TRBJ2-3 | TRBV7-9 | -
ASSLAAGPEKLF | TRBJ1-4 | TRBV7-9 | few
ATSPTPGSAWTGELF | TRBJ2-2 | TRBV24-1 | few
ASSFSQGFNQPQH | TRBJ1-5 | TRBV27 | -
ASSQDGKGETQY | TRBJ2-5 | TRBV4-1 | -
SVERGAGELF | TRBJ2-2 | TRBV29-1 | -
ASSLAGGIPYEQY | TRBJ2-7 | TRBV5-1 | -
ASSGDIASPLH | TRBJ1-6 | TRBV18 | -
ASSLKKTGEPEQY | TRBJ2-7 | TRBV27 | -
ASSPEQGSGNSPLH | TRBJ1-6 | TRBV27 | -
ASSLTGDQPQH | TRBJ1-5 | TRBV12-3/TRBV12-4 | -
ASSLAPGLAIANTGELF | TRBJ2-2 | TRBV5-1 | -
ASSKTGRETQY | TRBJ2-5 | TRBV19 | -
ASRQVDEQF | TRBJ2-1 | TRBV19 | -
ASSEVGGGVEKLF | TRBJ1-4 | TRBV6-1 | -
ASSRRGATYEQY | TRBJ2-7 | TRBV19 | -
ASSRRENTGELF | TRBJ2-2 | TRBV11-2 | -
ASSSLDSRTEAF | TRBJ1-1 | TRBV7-2 | many
ASSPPGRSTDTQY | TRBJ2-3 | TRBV27 | -
ASSPWTSGGETQY | TRBJ2-5 | TRBV3-1/TRBV3-2 | -
ASSGGLVSPGELF | TRBJ2-2 | TRBV2 | -
AISIRDRDSPLH | TRBJ1-6 | TRBV10-3 | -
ASAWQQGPTDTQY | TRBJ2-3 | TRBV6-5 | -
ASSAGGTDWTSPLH | TRBJ1-6 | TRBV9 | once
ASSLGGQLYNEQF | TRBJ2-1 | TRBV5-1 | -
ASRMTGGNSPLH | TRBJ1-6 | TRBV6-4 | -
SVRGYYEQY | TRBJ2-7 | TRBV29-1 | -
ASSTSRYGDTDTQY | TRBJ2-3 | TRBV19 | -
ASSLAERTGGAYGYT | TRBJ1-2 | TRBV5-5 | -
ASSYRDSSYEQY | TRBJ2-7 | TRBV6-5 | -
ASRGTGLGYGYT | TRBJ1-2 | TRBV5-1 | -
ASSQVFERVLGYEQY | TRBJ2-7 | TRBV4-3 | -
AISGGQSTDTQY | TRBJ2-3 | TRBV10-3 | -
ASSARLATSTDTQY | TRBJ2-3 | TRBV9 | -
ASSVGGGGTEAF | TRBJ1-1 | TRBV28 | -
ASSQVLRLSGGRTDTQY | TRBJ2-3 | TRBV3-1/TRBV3-2 | -
ASSQQENTEAF | TRBJ1-1 | TRBV12-3/TRBV12-4 | -
ASSPGQDHYGYT | TRBJ1-2 | TRBV18 | -
ASRRSNTEAF | TRBJ1-1 | TRBV2 | few
ASSQDEGRQGAF | TRBJ1-1 | TRBV4-1 | once
ASCQGAEPNYGYT | TRBJ1-2 | TRBV5-4 | -
ASSQDPGGLADEQF | TRBJ2-1 | TRBV3-1/TRBV3-2 | -
ASSYGQGTDTQY | TRBJ2-3 | TRBV5-1 | -